The sample holds one count of the clone carrying this T cell receptor beta chain. These data are taken from a study of blood T cell repertoires in COVID-19. As for the study in general: There were acute and convalescent COVID-19 samples, and they came from the United States, Italy and Spain. The cDNA or gDNA used as material had been derived from T cells, B-cell-depleted T cells, or PBMCs.

Trimming at V came to 0 bases and at J to 5 bases, leaving 5 bases not matched to a gene. The CDR3 sequence is 16 residues long. The V gene's germline CDR1 is SGHRS and CDR2 YFSETQ. Sequenced by immunoSEQ multiplex PCR; TCRdb stores in-frame clones only, minus some. This table holds 200,000 or so clones, about four fifths found once. This receptor was obtained from a woman between 65 and 79 years old with active or convalescent COVID-19. This chain connects TRBV5-1 to TRBJ2-2, with TRBD2 identical over 9 bases. Sequencing was carried out using peripheral blood. The DNA of the CDR3 is TGCGCCAGCAGCTTGGGTCAGCGGGAGGCGACCGGGGAGCTGTTTTTT. The encoded protein is CASSLGQREATGELFF.